This entry lists 30 T cell receptor beta chains sequenced from one sample in a study of blood T cell repertoires in COVID-19. Sequenced by immunoSEQ multiplex PCR; TCRdb stores in-frame clones only, minus some. The top ten clones hold around an eighth of a sample with 120,000 to 150,000 clones, around 89% of them seen once. The specimen sequenced was peripheral blood. These receptors all come from a man between 18 and 35 years old with COVID-19, enrolled during active disease.

V usage is TRBV7-8 and J usage is TRBJ2-7, with D possibly TRBD2 on 6 matching bases. CDR3 length equals 15 residues. Looked up from germline, CDR1 is SGHVS and CDR2 is FQNEAQ. V was trimmed by 1 base and J by 6 bases, leaving 16 bases between them. The CDR3 DNA sequence: TGTGCCAGCAGCTTAGTTTCCGGGAGAGCCCTCGAGCAGTACTTC. Protein: CASSLVSGRALEQYF. The full variable domain, in which reference TRBV7-8 and TRBJ2-7 provide the parts outside the CDR3, is GAGVSQSPRYKVAKRGQDVALRCDPISGHVSLFWYQQALGQGPEFLTYFQNEAQLDKSGLPSDRFFAERPEGSVSTLKIQRTQQEDSAVYLCASSLVSGRALEQYFGPGTRLTVT.

The chain uses TRBV28 and TRBJ1-1; TRBD1 agrees at 8 bases. Trimming at V came to 5 bases and at J to 3 bases, leaving 8 bases not matched to a gene. The CDR3 covers 15 residues. CDR1 and CDR2 (germline): MDHEN, SYDVKM. CDR3 loop: CASSPPDRVYTEAFF. The CDR3 DNA follows: TGTGCCAGCAGTCCCCCGGACAGGGTGTACACTGAAGCTTTCTTT. The variable domain in full, with the rest retrieved from reference TRBV28 and TRBJ1-1, is DVKVTQSSRYLVKRTGEKVFLECVQDMDHENMFWYRQDPGLGLRLIYFSYDVKMKEKGDIPEGYSVSREKKERFSLILESASTNQTSMYLCASSPPDRVYTEAFFGQGTRLTVV.

The gene calls are TRBV19 and TRBJ1-3, with 9 nucleotides matching TRBD1. The CDR3 covers 13 residues. The germline gives CDR1 LNHDA, CDR2 SQIVND (reference sequence). After removal of 6 bases from V and 7 bases from J, the junction contained 4 bases not matched to a gene. Written as DNA, the CDR3 is TGTGCCAGTAGCTCCGGACAGGGGAACACCATATATTTT. Translating gives CASSSGQGNTIYF.

The chain joins TRBV5-6 to TRBJ2-5, with a weak D call TRBD1 (5 bases). Per germline, CDR1 SGHDT and CDR2 YYEEEE. V lost 3 bases, J lost 9 bases, and 33 bases lay in between. The CDR3 consists of 19 residues. The CDR3 DNA is TGTGCCAGCAGCTCTATACAGGCCCAGGAATTCGGCAAAATTGGGGCCCAGTACTTC. Translated, it gives CASSSIQAQEFGKIGAQYF.

The chain recombines TRBV27 with TRBJ2-4, with unresolved D. The germline V and J ends were trimmed by 0 bases and 3 bases, with 3 bases remaining between them. CDR1 MNHEY and CDR2 SMNVEV come from the germline V gene (reference sequence). CDR3 length: 13 amino acids. The CDR3 reads CASSLSGKNIQYF. The CDR3 DNA reads as TGTGCCAGCAGTTTATCCGGCAAAAACATTCAGTACTTC.

V and J are TRBV9 and TRBJ1-2; D may be TRBD1 (5 bases). V was clipped by 2 bases and J by 4 bases, with 15 bases between them. Germline CDR1 SGDLS, CDR2 YYNGEE. This CDR3 contains 15 residues. The CDR3 bases are TGTGCCAGCAGCGTCGGGGTGGGACTGACCTATGGCTACACCTTC. It translates to CASSVGVGLTYGYTF.

The V and J genes are TRBV5-5 and TRBJ2-3; 9 bases fit TRBD2. The CDR3 has 15 amino acids. The junction had 2 bases not matched to a gene; V was cut back by 0 bases and J by 3 bases. CDR1 is SGHKS and CDR2 is YYEKEE in the germline V gene (reference sequence). The DNA for the CDR3 is TGTGCCAGCAGCTTGGAGGGACTAGCAACAGATACGCAGTATTTT. The encoded protein is CASSLEGLATDTQYF.

This chain uses TRBV4-3 with TRBJ2-7; TRBD2 matches 16 bases. Trimming removed 4 bases from V and 2 bases from J; junction bases left unmatched: 8. The CDR3 loop spans 18 amino acids. Per germline, CDR1 LGHNA and CDR2 YSLEER. DNA for the CDR3: TGCGCCAGCAGCCCTGGGACTAGCGGGAGGGCCAAACCCTACGAGCAGTACTTC. Its protein product is CASSPGTSGRAKPYEQYF.

V gene TRBV7-2 combines with J gene TRBJ2-3; 8 bases match TRBD2. The CDR3 length is 17 residues. CDR1 and CDR2 from the germline V gene are SGHTA and FQGNSA. Unmatched junction bases numbered 13, after V lost 4 bases and J lost 4 bases. In nucleotides, the CDR3 is TGTGCCAGCAGCTCGGGACTAGGAGGGGAAGGGGCAGATACGCAGTATTTT. It translates to CASSSGLGGEGADTQYF.

The chain uses TRBV29-1 and TRBJ2-1; 7 bases line up with TRBD2. CDR1 is SQVTM, CDR2 ANQGSEA, per germline. This CDR3 is 15 amino acids long. The junction had 12 bases not matched to a gene; V was cut back by 5 bases and J by 5 bases. Here the CDR3 reads CSVQALATSNNEQFF. The CDR3 nucleotides are TGCAGCGTTCAAGCACTAGCGACAAGTAACAATGAGCAGTTCTTC.

The sample holds one count of this clone. This chain joins TRBV9 and TRBJ2-2; D is uncertain. The V gene lost 1 base and the J gene lost 1 base, with 11 bases spanning the gap. Germline V gene sequence: CDR1 SGDLS, CDR2 YYNGEE. CDR3 size: 16 residues. The CDR3 DNA is TGTGCCAGCAGCGTAATACCTGGCGGGAACACCGGGGAGCTGTTTTTT. This codes for CASSVIPGGNTGELFF.

The rearrangement joins TRBV6-5 to TRBJ1-6, with D possibly matching TRBD1 (5 bases). Germline CDR1 reads MNHEY; CDR2 reads SVGAGI. Trimming removed 7 bases at V and 6 bases at J, with 7 bases between. The CDR3 consists of 12 residues. CDR3 loop: CASTGGNSPLHF. The CDR3 DNA is TGTGCCAGCACCGGGGGTAATTCACCCCTCCACTTT.

The CDR3 DNA reads as TGTGCCAGCAGCCACCACCCGGGACTAGCGGGATTGGACTCCTACAATGAGCAGTTCTTC. It is translated as CASSHHPGLAGLDSYNEQFF. This chain joins TRBV5-4 and TRBJ2-1; TRBD2 agrees at 13 bases. Germline V gene lookup returns CDR1 SGHNT and CDR2 YYREEE (reference sequence). This CDR3 is 20 amino acids long. With V trimmed by 4 bases and J by 0 bases, 13 bases remained unmatched.

The genes are TRBV3-1 (or the pseudogene TRBV3-2) and TRBJ2-7; 7 positions match TRBD1. The CDR3 spans 15 residues. J lost 4 bases, V lost 4 bases, and 10 bases had no gene match. Germline CDR1 is LGHDT and CDR2 is YNNKEL (reference sequence). CDR3 region: CASSLPGQLKYEQYF. The CDR3 nucleotides read TGTGCCAGCAGCCTACCGGGACAGCTCAAGTACGAGCAGTACTTC.

This clone has only a few counts. The chain joins TRBV5-8 to TRBJ2-2, with 7 bases matching TRBD1. V was clipped by 6 bases and J by 2 bases; unmatched bases: 7. CDR3 size: 15 residues. Looked up from germline, CDR1 is SGHTS and CDR2 is YDEGEE. The CDR3 DNA follows: TGTGCCAGCACCCACGACAGGGCCAACACCGGGGAGCTGTTTTTT. This sequence encodes CASTHDRANTGELFF.

This chain uses TRBV6-2 or TRBV6-3 with TRBJ2-7, with D unresolved. The CDR3 is 11 residues long. Germline V lookup: CDR1 MNHEY, CDR2 SVGEGT. V was trimmed by 5 bases and J by 3 bases, leaving 5 bases between them. The CDR3: CASSTVYEQYF. The CDR3 DNA reads as TGTGCCAGCAGTACAGTCTACGAGCAGTACTTC.

The rearrangement links TRBV7-2 to TRBJ2-4; possibly TRBD1 for D (6 bases). CDR1 is SGHTA, CDR2 FQGNSA, per germline. V lost 4 bases, J lost 1 base, and 17 bases lay in between. This CDR3 comprises 17 residues. CDR3 sequence reads: CASSSGWGRGAKNIQYF. The CDR3 nucleotides read TGTGCCAGCAGCTCGGGCTGGGGGCGCGGGGCCAAAAACATTCAGTACTTC. Variable domain in full (rest from reference TRBV7-2 and TRBJ2-4): GAGVSQSPSNKVTEKGKDVELRCDPISGHTALYWYRQSLGQGLEFLIYFQGNSAPDKSGLPSDRFSAERTGGSVSTLTIQRTQQEDSAVYLCASSSGWGRGAKNIQYFGAGTRLSVL.

This clone showed up just a few times. This chain uses TRBV27 with TRBJ2-1; D gene ambiguous. Per the germline V gene, CDR1 is MNHEY and CDR2 is SMNVEV (reference sequence). V was shortened by 6 bases and J by 9 bases, with 9 bases between the two germline ends. The CDR3 is 11 amino acids. CDR3 loop: CASSSSFEQFF. The CDR3 DNA follows: TGTGCCAGCAGCTCTAGTTTTGAGCAGTTCTTC.

The J gene is TRBJ2-1, the V gene TRBV5-6, with 13 bases lining up with TRBD2. Germline V gene lookup returns CDR1 SGHDT and CDR2 YYEEEE. The CDR3 totals 15 residues. V lost 7 bases, J lost 12 bases, and 13 bases stayed unmatched. Here the CDR3 reads CASRPLTSGRVGQFF. CDR3 nucleotides: TGTGCCAGCCGTCCACTCACTAGCGGGAGGGTTGGGCAGTTCTTC.

This chain links TRBV10-3 with TRBJ2-1; D unclear. The germline V and J ends were trimmed by 6 bases and 4 bases, with 4 bases remaining between them. Germline assignment: CDR1 ENHRY and CDR2 SYGVKD. The CDR3 runs 11 residues. CDR3 DNA: TGTGCCATCAGAACTTACAATGAGCAGTTCTTC. It codes for CAIRTYNEQFF.

The CDR3: CASTEDIYSYEQYF. CDR3 bases: TGTGCCAGCACTGAGGACATCTACTCCTACGAGCAGTACTTC. The V and J genes are TRBV2 and TRBJ2-7; tentatively, D is TRBD1 (5 bases). The CDR3 length is 14 residues. The germline V gene has CDR1 SNHLY and CDR2 FYNNEI. Trimming removed 7 bases at V and 0 bases at J, with 13 bases between.

This clone was counted a single time. The chain is built from TRBV6-2 or TRBV6-3 and TRBJ2-3; tentatively, D is TRBD2 (6 bases). V lost 2 bases, J lost 0 bases, and 18 bases lay in between. CDR3 length: 18 amino acids. The germline V gene encodes CDR1 MNHEY and CDR2 SVGEGT. DNA of the CDR3: TGTGCCAGCAGTTACCGAACTTCTAGCGTACGAAGCACAGATACGCAGTATTTT. It specifies CASSYRTSSVRSTDTQYF.

The rearrangement uses TRBV28 and TRBJ1-3, with no clear D. The CDR3 has 16 amino acids. V was cut by 1 base and J by 0 bases, with 10 bases left in between. CDR1 and CDR2 from the germline V gene are MDHEN and SYDVKM. CDR3: CASSLSQVNSGNTIYF. The CDR3 DNA reads TGTGCCAGCAGTTTATCTCAGGTCAACTCTGGAAACACCATATATTTT. Based on the CDR3 plus reference TRBV28 and TRBJ1-3, the full variable domain is DVKVTQSSRYLVKRTGEKVFLECVQDMDHENMFWYRQDPGLGLRLIYFSYDVKMKEKGDIPEGYSVSREKKERFSLILESASTNQTSMYLCASSLSQVNSGNTIYFGEGSWLTVV.

V gene TRBV5-1 combines with J gene TRBJ2-5; 9 bases fit TRBD1. Unmatched junction bases numbered 9, after V lost 4 bases and J lost 5 bases. The CDR3 contains 15 residues. In germline, CDR1 is SGHRS, CDR2 YFSETQ. The CDR3 is CASSILQGATETQYF. CDR3 DNA: TGCGCCAGCAGCATACTACAGGGGGCAACGGAGACCCAGTACTTC.

This chain joins TRBV11-3 and TRBJ2-2; TRBD1 is a possible D gene (6 bases). The CDR3 runs 16 residues. V was clipped by 5 bases and J by 0 bases, with 13 bases between them. Germline CDR1 reads SGHNT; CDR2 reads YENEEA. CDR3 in DNA: TGTGCCAGCAGCCATGCGGACAGAGCGAACACCGGGGAGCTGTTTTTT. Translated: CASSHADRANTGELFF.

J is TRBJ1-1 and V is TRBV11-3; D remains ambiguous. The V and J ends lost 8 bases and 4 bases respectively, with 11 bases between them. The CDR3 is made up of 12 amino acids. The germline V gene has CDR1 SGHNT and CDR2 YENEEA. The CDR3, as DNA: TGTGCCAGCTCGCAAGGAGGCACTGAAGCTTTCTTT. Translation: CASSQGGTEAFF.

Note on this clone: One end of the junction does not line up with germline, which may come from a read error. The rearrangement joins TRBV9 to TRBJ1-4, with D unclear. The germline CDR1 and CDR2 sequences are SGDLS and YYNGEE. The CDR3 length is 13 residues. DNA for the CDR3: TGTGCCAGCAGCGCCGGCTGGAGAGAAAAACTGCTTTTT. Its translation is CASSAGWREKLLF.

The CDR3 bases are TGTGCCAGCAGCCCTACTAGCGGGAAAAACACCGGGGAGCTGTTTTTT. It encodes CASSPTSGKNTGELFF. The V gene is TRBV27, the J gene TRBJ2-2; TRBD2 matches 10 bases. CDR1 and CDR2 from the germline V gene are MNHEY and SMNVEV (reference sequence). The CDR3 is 16 residues long. Trimming took 6 bases from V and 2 from J; bases not matched to a gene: 6.

The rearrangement joins TRBV28 to TRBJ2-3, with 14 positions matching TRBD2. Per the germline V gene, CDR1 is MDHEN and CDR2 is SYDVKM. The ends lost 8 bases at V and 5 bases at J; junction bases unmatched: 6. This CDR3 is built from 15 residues. DNA of the CDR3: TGTGCCAGCCGAGGGACTAGCGGGAGTAGAGATACGCAGTATTTT. As protein: CASRGTSGSRDTQYF.

This sequence joins TRBV15 and TRBJ1-1, with D uncertain. The germline V and J ends were trimmed by 9 bases and 1 base, with 15 bases remaining between them. CDR3 length equals 14 residues. Germline CDR1 and CDR2: LNHNV and YYDKDF (reference sequence). The CDR3: CATRSKDSNTEAFF. The CDR3 region has the DNA TGTGCCACTCGCTCAAAGGACTCGAACACTGAAGCTTTCTTT.